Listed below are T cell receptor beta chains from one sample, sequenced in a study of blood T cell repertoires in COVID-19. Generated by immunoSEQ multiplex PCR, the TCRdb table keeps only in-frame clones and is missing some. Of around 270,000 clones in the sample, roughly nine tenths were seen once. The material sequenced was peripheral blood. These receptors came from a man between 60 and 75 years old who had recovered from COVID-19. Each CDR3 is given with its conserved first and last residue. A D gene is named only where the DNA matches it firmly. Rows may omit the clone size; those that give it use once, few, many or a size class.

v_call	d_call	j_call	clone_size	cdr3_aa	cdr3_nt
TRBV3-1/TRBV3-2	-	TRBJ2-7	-	CASSHLSSYEQYF	TGTGCCAGCAGCCACCTAAGCTCCTACGAGCAGTACTTC
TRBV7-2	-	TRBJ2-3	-	CASSSDGGSTDTQYF	TGTGCCAGCAGCTCAGACGGGGGAAGCACAGATACGCAGTATTTT
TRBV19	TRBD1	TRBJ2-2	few	CATRGQPNTGELFF	TGTGCCACAAGGGGACAGCCGAACACCGGGGAGCTGTTTTTT
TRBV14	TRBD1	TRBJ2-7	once	CASRLTGQGFNEQYF	TGTGCCAGCAGATTGACGGGACAGGGTTTCAACGAGCAGTACTTC
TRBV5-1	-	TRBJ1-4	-	CASSSTTATNEKLFF	TGCGCCAGCAGCTCCACCACAGCAACTAATGAAAAACTGTTTTTT
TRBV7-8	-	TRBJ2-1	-	CASSLLRYNEQFF	TGTGCCAGCAGCTTACTCAGATACAATGAGCAGTTCTTC
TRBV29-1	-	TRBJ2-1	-	CSVVTVINEQFF	TGCAGCGTTGTTACAGTAATCAATGAGCAGTTCTTC
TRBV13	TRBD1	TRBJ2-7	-	CASSLVRQGAGDEQYF	TGTGCCAGCAGCTTAGTTCGACAGGGGGCGGGCGACGAGCAGTACTTC
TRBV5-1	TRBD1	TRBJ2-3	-	CASSGTGASTDTQYF	TGCGCCAGCAGCGGAACAGGGGCGAGCACAGATACGCAGTATTTT
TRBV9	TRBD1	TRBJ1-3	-	CASSVNRDRVGNTIYF	TGTGCCAGCAGCGTTAACCGGGACAGGGTGGGAAACACCATATATTTT
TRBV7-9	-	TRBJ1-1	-	CASSLGGGGNWNTEAFF	TGTGCCAGCAGCTTAGGGGGAGGGGGAAATTGGAACACTGAAGCTTTCTTT
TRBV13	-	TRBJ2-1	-	CASSCRGGQTPDEQFF	TGTGCCAGCAGCTGCCGGGGGGGACAGACCCCGGATGAGCAGTTCTTC
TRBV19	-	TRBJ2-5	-	CASSMGGRETQYF	TGTGCCAGTAGTATGGGGGGTCGAGAGACCCAGTACTTC
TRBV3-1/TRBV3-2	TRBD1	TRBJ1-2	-	CASSPTGGFGYTF	TGTGCCAGCAGCCCTACAGGGGGCTTTGGCTACACCTTC
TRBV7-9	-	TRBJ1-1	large	CASSLVSGGPLNTEAFF	TGTGCCAGCAGCTTAGTAAGCGGGGGCCCCCTGAACACTGAAGCTTTCTTT
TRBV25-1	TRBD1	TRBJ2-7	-	CASSVGTGSEQYF	TGTGCCAGCAGTGTTGGGACAGGGAGCGAGCAGTACTTC
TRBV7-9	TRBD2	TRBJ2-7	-	CASSSSGGVYEQYF	TGTGCCAGCAGCAGTAGCGGGGGAGTCTACGAGCAGTACTTC
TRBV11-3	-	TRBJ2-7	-	CASSQTGLKQYF	TGTGCCAGCAGCCAGACAGGCCTTAAGCAGTACTTC
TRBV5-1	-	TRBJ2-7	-	CASSSTGSSYEQYF	TGCGCCAGCAGCTCAACAGGGTCATCCTACGAGCAGTACTTC
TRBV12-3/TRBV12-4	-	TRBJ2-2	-	CASSFSRAGELFF	TGTGCCAGCAGTTTCAGCAGGGCCGGGGAGCTGTTTTTT
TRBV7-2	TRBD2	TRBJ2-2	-	CASSRTSRLNTGELFF	TGTGCCAGCAGCCGGACTAGCCGACTGAACACCGGGGAGCTGTTTTTT
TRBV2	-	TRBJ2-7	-	CASSEAASSKYF	TGTGCCAGCAGTGAAGCCGCAAGCTCCAAGTACTTC
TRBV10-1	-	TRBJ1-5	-	CASSAGTNQPQHF	TGCGCCAGCAGTGCAGGGACAAATCAGCCCCAGCATTTT
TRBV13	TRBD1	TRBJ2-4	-	CASSSRDSHIQYF	TGTGCCAGCAGCTCCCGGGACAGCCACATTCAGTACTTC
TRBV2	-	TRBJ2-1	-	CASSAGLNREQFF	TGTGCCAGCAGCGCGGGACTCAACCGAGAGCAGTTCTTC
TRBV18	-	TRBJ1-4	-	CASSTTQGIEKLFF	TGTGCCAGCTCAACGACACAAGGAATTGAAAAACTGTTTTTT
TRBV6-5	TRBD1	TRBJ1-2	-	CASSQGQGVNGYTF	TGTGCCAGCAGTCAGGGACAGGGGGTAAATGGCTACACCTTC
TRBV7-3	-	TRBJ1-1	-	CASSLTPPVTEAFF	TGTGCCAGCAGCTTAACCCCCCCCGTTACTGAAGCTTTCTTT
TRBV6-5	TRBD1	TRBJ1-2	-	CAATPGQGRYGYTF	TGTGCCGCCACTCCGGGACAGGGGCGCTATGGCTACACCTTC
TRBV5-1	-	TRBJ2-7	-	CASSLDGDSSYEQYF	TGCGCCAGCAGCTTGGATGGGGACTCCTCCTACGAGCAGTACTTC
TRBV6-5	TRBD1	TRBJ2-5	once	CASSRGTASLTQYF	TGTGCCAGCAGCAGGGGGACAGCAAGTTTGACCCAGTACTTC
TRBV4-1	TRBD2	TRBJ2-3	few	CASTNAGAGGPADTQYF	TGCGCCAGCACCAATGCCGGGGCGGGGGGGCCTGCAGATACGCAGTATTTT
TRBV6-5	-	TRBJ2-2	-	CASRRASTNTGELFF	TGTGCCAGCAGGAGGGCTAGCACGAACACCGGGGAGCTGTTTTTT
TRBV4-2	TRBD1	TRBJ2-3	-	CASSQGTGGGSTDTQYF	TGTGCCAGCAGCCAGGGGACAGGGGGAGGTAGCACAGATACGCAGTATTTT
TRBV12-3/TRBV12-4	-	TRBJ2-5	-	CASSLGGATQYF	TGTGCCAGCAGTTTAGGGGGAGCAACCCAGTACTTC
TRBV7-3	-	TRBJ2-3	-	CASSRTQTSTDTQYF	TGTGCCAGCAGCCGGACACAAACTAGCACAGATACGCAGTATTTT
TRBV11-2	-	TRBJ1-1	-	CASSSSSGPIEAFF	TGTGCCAGCAGCTCCTCAAGCGGGCCGATTGAAGCTTTCTTT
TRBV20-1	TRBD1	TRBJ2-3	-	CSASPGQGTDTQYF	TGCAGTGCTAGTCCGGGACAGGGGACAGATACGCAGTATTTT
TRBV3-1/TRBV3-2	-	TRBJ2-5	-	CASSILSGDASETQYF	TGTGCCAGCAGTATTCTTTCAGGGGATGCGTCGGAGACCCAGTACTTC
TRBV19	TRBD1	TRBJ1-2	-	CASSLRPGQGTGYTF	TGTGCCAGTAGTCTAAGACCGGGACAGGGAACTGGCTACACCTTC
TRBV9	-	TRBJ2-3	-	CASSETRHLSTDTQYF	TGTGCCAGCAGCGAGACACGACACCTTAGCACAGATACGCAGTATTTT
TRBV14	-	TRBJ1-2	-	CASSQVEGVYGYTF	TGTGCCAGCAGCCAAGTTGAGGGAGTCTATGGCTACACCTTC
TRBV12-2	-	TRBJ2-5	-	CASRPHTGGCSYKETQYF	TGTGCAAGTCGCCCTCACACAGGGGGTTGCTCGTATAAAGAGACCCAGTACTTC
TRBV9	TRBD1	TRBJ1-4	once	CASSPRQGPNEKLFF	TGTGCCAGCAGCCCACGACAGGGACCTAATGAAAAACTGTTTTTT
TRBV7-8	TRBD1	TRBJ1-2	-	CASSDAGQGRGRGYTF	TGTGCCAGCAGCGACGCGGGACAGGGCCGAGGACGAGGCTACACCTTC
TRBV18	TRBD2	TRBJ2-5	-	CASSPGTSLIQYF	TGTGCCAGCTCACCCGGGACTAGCTTAATCCAGTACTTC
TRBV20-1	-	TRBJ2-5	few	CSATMSETQYF	TGCAGTGCCACCATGAGTGAGACCCAGTACTTC
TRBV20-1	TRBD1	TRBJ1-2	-	CSAPTGVGYTF	TGCAGTGCTCCCACAGGGGTTGGCTACACCTTC
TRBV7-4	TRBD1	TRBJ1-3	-	CASSQKTGFPGNTIYF	TGTGCCAGCAGCCAGAAGACAGGGTTCCCCGGAAACACCATATATTTT
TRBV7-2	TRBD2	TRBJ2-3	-	CASSPGGGQYF	TGTGCCAGCAGCCCGGGGGGTGGGCAGTATTTT
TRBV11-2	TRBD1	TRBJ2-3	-	CASSLTGAGDTQYF	TGTGCCAGCAGTCTGACAGGGGCCGGAGATACGCAGTATTTT
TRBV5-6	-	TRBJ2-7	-	CASSLGDSPYEQYF	TGTGCCAGCAGCTTGGGTGACAGTCCCTACGAGCAGTACTTC
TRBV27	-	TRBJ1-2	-	CASSFNGANYGYTF	TGTGCCAGCAGTTTTAACGGAGCTAACTATGGCTACACCTTC
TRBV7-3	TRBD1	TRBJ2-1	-	CASSLHRGNNEQFF	TGTGCCAGCAGCTTACACAGGGGAAACAATGAGCAGTTCTTC
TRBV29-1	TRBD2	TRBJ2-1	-	CSVAAGAYNEQFF	TGCAGCGTTGCTGCGGGGGCCTACAATGAGCAGTTCTTC
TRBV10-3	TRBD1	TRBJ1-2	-	CAISEGDRASAYGYTF	TGTGCCATCAGTGAGGGGGACAGGGCCTCCGCCTATGGCTACACCTTC
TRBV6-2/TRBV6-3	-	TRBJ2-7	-	CASSRTLTYEQYF	TGTGCCAGCAGTCGGACATTAACCTACGAGCAGTACTTC
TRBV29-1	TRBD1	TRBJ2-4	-	CSVEGVMGTGTKNIQYF	TGCAGCGTTGAAGGGGTTATGGGGACAGGCACCAAAAACATTCAGTACTTC
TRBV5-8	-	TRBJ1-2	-	CASSLPLIGYTF	TGTGCCAGCAGCTTGCCGCTAATAGGCTACACCTTC
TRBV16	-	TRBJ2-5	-	CASSQSRPQETQYF	TGTGCCAGCAGCCAATCGAGGCCCCAAGAGACCCAGTACTTC